This T cell receptor beta chain was profiled in a study of technical replicates of blood from a handful of donors. Some clones are missing from TCRdb's copy, which holds only in-frame ones; the method was immunoSEQ multiplex PCR. The sample carries tens of thousands of clones, 80% to 95% recorded once. This CDR3 is built from 15 residues. With 0 bases removed from V and 7 bases from J, the gap between germline ends came to 13 bases. Per germline, CDR1 SGHTA and CDR2 FQGNSA. This receptor was identified in a human donor in good health. Some clones in this sample may be carry-over from other donors' samples. This rearrangement joins TRBV7-2 to TRBJ1-5, with D possibly matching TRBD1 (5 bases). Specimen: PBMCs. The DNA of the CDR3 is TGTGCCAGCAGCTTAGCCACTGGGAAGGGGCAGCCCCAGCATTTT. Protein sequence: CASSLATGKGQPQHF.